This TCR beta chain was documented in a study of human T cells and chemical hapten exposure. Looking at the study overall: Alopecia areata, totalis or universalis was found in mostly female patients.

Time point specified: patch test 1, 2 weeks after DPC sensitization. Treatment here: therapeutic diphenylcyclopropenone sensitization with weekly scalp DPC. People who gave samples had alopecia, were 18 to 70 years old, and were suitable for DPC. This CDR3 has 16 amino acids. V lost 6 bases, J lost 0 bases, and 15 bases lay in between. Germline CDR1 is KGHSH and CDR2 is LQKENI. With regard to this clonotype: What it binds is not known.

General study findings and limits: Relative to controls, expanded TCRs formed significantly more large CDR3 similarity clusters.

Attachment of unique molecular identifiers to individual cDNA molecules was performed in the library. TCRdb reprocessed the RACE reads with MiXCR, giving one entry per CDR3 protein. The sample has over 65,000 distinct CDR3 sequences; about 11% are singletons. This clonotype originated in a woman aged 50 to 65 with alopecia areata. Some clones in this sample may be carry-over from other donors' samples. The chain employs TRBV18 and TRBJ1-3; D remains unclear. The material sequenced was whole blood, taken in connection with sensitization to the hapten diphenylcyclopropenone (DPC). The CDR3, as DNA: TGTGCCAGCTCCCGCGACGTATCTGGCTCTGGAAACACCATATATTTT. This sequence encodes CASSRDVSGSGNTIYF.